A few counts support the clone carrying this TCR beta chain. Its target is not known. Peripheral blood genomic DNA, not sorted cells or RNA, was the template. This CDR3 contains 12 residues. J gave up 7 bases and V 5 bases, and 2 bases lay outside the gene matches. Germline V gene lookup returns CDR1 SGHTA and CDR2 FQGNSA. This entry comes from a study of T cell repertoires in aging, cancer and after chemotherapy. Looking at the study overall: Repeat sampling of healthy donors over several months to years showed clear clonal overlap. About 9.1 million TCR reads were in the whole dataset. Study-wide results and limits: Healthy donors lost TCR diversity with age mainly through richness, cancer patients through richness and evenness.

A mixed TRB-A/B primer pool amplified rearranged TRB by multiplex touch-down PCR. TCRdb re-called the multiplex PCR reads with MiXCR, one entry per CDR3 protein. The data contain just under 6,500 distinct CDR3 sequences, roughly 35% of them singletons. The chain is built from TRBV7-2 and TRBJ2-5; 9 bases are a match to TRBD2. Sequences were obtained from blood. The TCR originated in a human donor in good health. The CDR3 reads CASSASGVTQYF. The CDR3 DNA reads as TGTGCCAGCAGCGCTAGCGGGGTGACCCAGTACTTC.